This section outlines one T cell receptor (beta chain) sequence together with its context. Germline V lookup: CDR1 LNHDA, CDR2 SQIVND (reference sequence). CDR3 length: 15 residues. J gave up 2 bases and V 5 bases, and 8 bases lay outside the gene matches. The data originate from a study of blood T cell repertoires in COVID-19. The overall study: The study drew acute and convalescent COVID-19 samples from the United States, Italy and Spain. PBMCs, B-cell-depleted T cells, or T cells were the source of the cDNA or gDNA that made up the material.

In the authors' workflow: Estimation of nucleated cell counts was performed using reference gene primer amplification. Data came from immunoSEQ multiplex PCR; TCRdb stores just in-frame clones and leaves some out. D and trimming come from the DNA, and the V and J calls and clone size come from that table. The table shows under 250,000 clones, with around nine tenths occurring only once. The receptor was isolated from a woman aged 60-75 years with acute or convalescent COVID-19. The V call is TRBV19, the J call TRBJ2-5; 7 bases map to TRBD1. Source material: peripheral blood. The CDR3 protein is CASSQPTGYQETQYF. In DNA, the CDR3 is TGTGCCAGTAGTCAACCGACAGGGTATCAAGAGACCCAGTACTTC.